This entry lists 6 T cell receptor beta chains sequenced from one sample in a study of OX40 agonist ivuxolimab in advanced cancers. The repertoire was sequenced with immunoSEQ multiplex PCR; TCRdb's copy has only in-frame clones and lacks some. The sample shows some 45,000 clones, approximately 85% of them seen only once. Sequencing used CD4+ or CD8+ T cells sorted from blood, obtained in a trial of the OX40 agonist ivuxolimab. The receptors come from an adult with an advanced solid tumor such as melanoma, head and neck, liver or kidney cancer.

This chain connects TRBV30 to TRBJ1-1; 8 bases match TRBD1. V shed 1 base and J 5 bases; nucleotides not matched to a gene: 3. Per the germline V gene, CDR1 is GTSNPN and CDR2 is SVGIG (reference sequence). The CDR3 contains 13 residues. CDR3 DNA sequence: TGTGCCTGGAGTGGGACAGGGACTACTGAAGCTTTCTTT. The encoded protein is CAWSGTGTTEAFF. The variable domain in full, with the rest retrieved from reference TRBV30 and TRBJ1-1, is SQTIHQWPATLVQPVGSPLSLECTVEGTSNPNLYWYRQAAGRGLQLLFYSVGIGQISSEVPQNLSASRPQDRQFILSSKKLLLSDSGFYLCAWSGTGTTEAFFGQGTRLTVV.

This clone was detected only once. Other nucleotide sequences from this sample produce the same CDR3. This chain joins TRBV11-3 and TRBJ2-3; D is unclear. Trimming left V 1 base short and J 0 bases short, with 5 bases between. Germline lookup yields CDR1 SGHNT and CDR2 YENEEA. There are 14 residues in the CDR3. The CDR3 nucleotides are TGTGCCAGCAGCTTAGGACGGAGCACAGATACGCAGTATTTT. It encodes CASSLGRSTDTQYF.

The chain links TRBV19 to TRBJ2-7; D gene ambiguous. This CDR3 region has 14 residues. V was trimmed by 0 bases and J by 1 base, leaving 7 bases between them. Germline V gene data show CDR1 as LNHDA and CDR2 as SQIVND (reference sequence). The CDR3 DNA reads TGTGCCAGTAGTATAGATCTGGGGTCCTACGAGCAGTACTTC. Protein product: CASSIDLGSYEQYF.

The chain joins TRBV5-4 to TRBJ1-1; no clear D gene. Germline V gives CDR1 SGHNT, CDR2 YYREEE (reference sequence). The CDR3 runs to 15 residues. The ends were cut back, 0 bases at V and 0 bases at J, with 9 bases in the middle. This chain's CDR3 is CASSLEPVMNTEAFF. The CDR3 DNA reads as TGTGCCAGCAGCTTGGAGCCGGTGATGAACACTGAAGCTTTCTTT.

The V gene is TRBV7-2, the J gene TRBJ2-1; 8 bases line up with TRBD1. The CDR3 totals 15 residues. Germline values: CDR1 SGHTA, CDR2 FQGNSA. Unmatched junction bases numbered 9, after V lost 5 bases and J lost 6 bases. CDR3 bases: TGTGCCAGCAGCCTCTGGGCAGGGGGCTTCAATGAGCAGTTCTTC. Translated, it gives CASSLWAGGFNEQFF.

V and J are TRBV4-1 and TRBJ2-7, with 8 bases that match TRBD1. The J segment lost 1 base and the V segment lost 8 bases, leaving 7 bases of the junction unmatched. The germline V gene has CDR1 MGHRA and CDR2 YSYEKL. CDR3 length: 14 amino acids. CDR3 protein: CASGLTGGSYEQYF. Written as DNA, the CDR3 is TGCGCCAGCGGACTTACAGGGGGTTCCTACGAGCAGTACTTC.